The entry that follows covers one T cell receptor beta chain sequence. Germline V gives CDR1 MNHEY, CDR2 SVGAGI. The V gene end was trimmed by 10 bases and the J gene end by 8 bases; junction bases not matched to a gene: 12. The CDR3 has 14 amino acids. Profiling relied on immunoSEQ multiplex PCR, and the TCRdb table lists in-frame clones only, not all of them. The sample carries about 90,000 clones, about 90% recorded once. This entry comes from a study of blood T cell repertoires in COVID-19. The sample consisted of peripheral blood. This sequence joins TRBV6-5 and TRBJ1-1, with 11 bases identical to TRBD1. The TCR comes from a human donor with active COVID-19. The donor label of this sample is uncertain. The CDR3 loop is CATQLPGTGGEAFF. DNA for the CDR3: TGTGCCACCCAACTCCCCGGGACAGGGGGGGAAGCTTTCTTT.